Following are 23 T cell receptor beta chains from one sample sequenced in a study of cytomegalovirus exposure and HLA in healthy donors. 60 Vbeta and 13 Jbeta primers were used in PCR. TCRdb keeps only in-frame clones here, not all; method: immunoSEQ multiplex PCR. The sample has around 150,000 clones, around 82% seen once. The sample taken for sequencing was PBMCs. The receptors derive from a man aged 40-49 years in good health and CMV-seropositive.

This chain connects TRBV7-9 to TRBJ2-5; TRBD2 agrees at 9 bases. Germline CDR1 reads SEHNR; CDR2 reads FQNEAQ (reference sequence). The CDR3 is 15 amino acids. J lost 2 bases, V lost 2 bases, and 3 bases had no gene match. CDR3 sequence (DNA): TGTGCCAGCAGCTTACGACTAGCGGAGCAAGAGACCCAGTACTTC. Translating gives CASSLRLAEQETQYF. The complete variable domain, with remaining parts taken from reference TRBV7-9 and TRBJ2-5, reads DTGVSQNPRHKITKRGQNVTFRCDPISEHNRLYWYRQTLGQGPEFLTYFQNEAQLEKSRLLSDRFSAERPKGSFSTLEIQRTEQGDSAMYLCASSLRLAEQETQYFGPGTRLLVL.

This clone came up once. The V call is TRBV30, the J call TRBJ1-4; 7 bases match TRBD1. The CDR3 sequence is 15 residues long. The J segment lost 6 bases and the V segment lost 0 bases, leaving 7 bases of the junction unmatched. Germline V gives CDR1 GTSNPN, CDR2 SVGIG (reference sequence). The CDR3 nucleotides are TGTGCCTGGAGTGTTAGAGACAGGGAGGATGAAAAACTGTTTTTT. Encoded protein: CAWSVRDREDEKLFF.

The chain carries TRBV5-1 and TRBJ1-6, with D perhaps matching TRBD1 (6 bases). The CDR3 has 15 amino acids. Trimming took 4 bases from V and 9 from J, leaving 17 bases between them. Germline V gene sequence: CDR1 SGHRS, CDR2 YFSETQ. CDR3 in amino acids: CASSPTSGVGSPLHF. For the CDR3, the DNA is TGCGCCAGCAGCCCCACGTCAGGGGTCGGTTCACCCCTCCACTTT.

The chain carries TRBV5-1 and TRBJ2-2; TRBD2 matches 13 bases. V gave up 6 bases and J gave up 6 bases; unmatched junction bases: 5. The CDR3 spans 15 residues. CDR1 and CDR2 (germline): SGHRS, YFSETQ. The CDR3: CASKLGLAGAGELFF. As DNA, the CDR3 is TGCGCCAGCAAGTTAGGACTAGCGGGAGCCGGGGAGCTGTTTTTT.

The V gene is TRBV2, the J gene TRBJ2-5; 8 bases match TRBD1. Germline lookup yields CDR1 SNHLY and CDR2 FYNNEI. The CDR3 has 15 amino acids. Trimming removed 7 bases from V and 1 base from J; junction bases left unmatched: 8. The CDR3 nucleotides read TGTGCCAGCAAGCGACAGGGGCCCCTCCAAGAGACCCAGTACTTC. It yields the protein CASKRQGPLQETQYF.

The CDR3 protein is CASSLAGTSDTDTQYF. In nucleotides, the CDR3 is TGTGCCAGCAGCTTGGCAGGGACTAGCGACACAGATACGCAGTATTTT. The chain is built from TRBV5-6 and TRBJ2-3; 10 positions agree with TRBD2. The length of the CDR3 is 16 residues. J lost 2 bases, V lost 0 bases, and 3 bases had no gene match. Germline values: CDR1 SGHDT, CDR2 YYEEEE.

CDR3 amino acids: CASSTGTQQNTEAFF. The CDR3 DNA reads as TGCGCCAGCAGCACCGGGACACAACAGAACACTGAAGCTTTCTTT. The V and J genes are TRBV5-1 and TRBJ1-1, with D perhaps TRBD1 (6 bases). V lost 4 bases, J lost 1 base, and 14 bases lay in between. The CDR3 loop spans 15 amino acids. Germline V lookup: CDR1 SGHRS, CDR2 YFSETQ.

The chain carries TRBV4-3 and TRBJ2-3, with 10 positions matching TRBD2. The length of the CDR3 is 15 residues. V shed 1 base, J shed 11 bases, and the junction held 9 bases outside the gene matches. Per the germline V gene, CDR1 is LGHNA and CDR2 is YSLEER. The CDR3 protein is CASSQGVSSGGKQYF. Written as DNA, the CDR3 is TGCGCCAGCAGCCAAGGAGTGAGTAGCGGGGGGAAGCAGTATTTT.

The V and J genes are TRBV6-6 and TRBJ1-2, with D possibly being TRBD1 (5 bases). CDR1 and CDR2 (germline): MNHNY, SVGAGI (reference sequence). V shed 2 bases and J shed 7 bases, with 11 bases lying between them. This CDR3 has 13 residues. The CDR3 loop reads CASSYHQGGGYTF. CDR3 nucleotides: TGTGCCAGCAGTTACCACCAGGGCGGTGGCTACACCTTC.

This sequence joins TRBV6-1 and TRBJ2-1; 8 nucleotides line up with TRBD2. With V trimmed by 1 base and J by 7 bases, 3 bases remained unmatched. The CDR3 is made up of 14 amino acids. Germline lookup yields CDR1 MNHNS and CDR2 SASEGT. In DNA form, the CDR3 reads TGTGCCAGCAGTGAAGGCGGGGGGCATAATGAGCAGTTCTTC. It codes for CASSEGGGHNEQFF.

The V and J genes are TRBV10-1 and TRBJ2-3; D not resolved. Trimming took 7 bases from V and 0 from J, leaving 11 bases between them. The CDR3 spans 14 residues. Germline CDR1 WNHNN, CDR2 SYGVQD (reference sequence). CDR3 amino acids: CASKSTPSTDTQYF. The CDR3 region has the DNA TGCGCCAGCAAATCTACGCCCAGCACAGATACGCAGTATTTT.

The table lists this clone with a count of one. The CDR3 nucleotides are TGTGCCAGCAGTCCGATCGACAGACCGAACTATGGCTACACCTTC. This codes for CASSPIDRPNYGYTF. The chain uses TRBV27 and TRBJ1-2; possible D gene TRBD1, 5 bases. Germline V gene lookup returns CDR1 MNHEY and CDR2 SMNVEV (reference sequence). This CDR3 has 15 residues. Trimming took 5 bases from V and 2 from J, leaving 15 bases between them.

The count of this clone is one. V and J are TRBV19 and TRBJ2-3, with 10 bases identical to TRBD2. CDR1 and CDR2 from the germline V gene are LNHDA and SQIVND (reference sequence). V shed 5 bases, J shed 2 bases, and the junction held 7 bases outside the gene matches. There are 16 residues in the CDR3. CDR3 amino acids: CASSALLAGLTDTQYF. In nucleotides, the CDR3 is TGTGCCAGTAGTGCCCTACTAGCGGGGCTCACAGATACGCAGTATTTT.

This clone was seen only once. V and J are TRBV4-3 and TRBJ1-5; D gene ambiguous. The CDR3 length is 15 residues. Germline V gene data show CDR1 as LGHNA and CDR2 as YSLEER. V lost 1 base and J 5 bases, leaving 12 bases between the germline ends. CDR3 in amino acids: CASSQVLAVDQPQHF. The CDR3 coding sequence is TGCGCCAGCAGCCAAGTTTTAGCGGTTGATCAGCCCCAGCATTTT.

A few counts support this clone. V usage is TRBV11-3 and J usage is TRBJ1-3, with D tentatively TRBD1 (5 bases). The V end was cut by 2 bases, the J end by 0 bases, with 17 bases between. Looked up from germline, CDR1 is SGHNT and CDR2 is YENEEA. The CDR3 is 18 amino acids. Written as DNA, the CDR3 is TGTGCCAGCAGCTTAACCATCACAGGCGGAAGCTCTGGAAACACCATATATTTT. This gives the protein CASSLTITGGSSGNTIYF.

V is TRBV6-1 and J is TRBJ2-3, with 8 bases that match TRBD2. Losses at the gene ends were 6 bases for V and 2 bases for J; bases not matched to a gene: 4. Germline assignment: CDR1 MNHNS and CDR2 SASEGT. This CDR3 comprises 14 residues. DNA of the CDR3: TGTGCCAGCAGCCGGGGGGGGACCACAGATACGCAGTATTTT. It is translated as CASSRGGTTDTQYF.

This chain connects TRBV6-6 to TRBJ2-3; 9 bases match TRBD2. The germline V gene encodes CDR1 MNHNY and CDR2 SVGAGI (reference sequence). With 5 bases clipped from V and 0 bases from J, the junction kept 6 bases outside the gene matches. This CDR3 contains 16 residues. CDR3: CASSTSSGASTDTQYF. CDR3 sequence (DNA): TGTGCCAGCAGTACCTCTAGCGGGGCCAGCACAGATACGCAGTATTTT.

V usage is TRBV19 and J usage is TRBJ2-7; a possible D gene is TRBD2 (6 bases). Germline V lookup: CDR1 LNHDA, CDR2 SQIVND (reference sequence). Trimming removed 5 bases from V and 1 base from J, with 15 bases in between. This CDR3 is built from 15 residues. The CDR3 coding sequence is TGTGCCAGTAGTTCAACCGGGACTCTATCCTACGAGCAGTACTTC. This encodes CASSSTGTLSYEQYF.

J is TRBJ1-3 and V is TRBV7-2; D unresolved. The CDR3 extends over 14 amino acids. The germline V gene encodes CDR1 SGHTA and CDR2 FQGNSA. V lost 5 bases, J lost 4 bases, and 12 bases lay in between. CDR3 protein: CASSQDFRGNTIYF. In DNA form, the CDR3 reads TGTGCCAGCAGCCAGGACTTTAGAGGAAACACCATATATTTT.

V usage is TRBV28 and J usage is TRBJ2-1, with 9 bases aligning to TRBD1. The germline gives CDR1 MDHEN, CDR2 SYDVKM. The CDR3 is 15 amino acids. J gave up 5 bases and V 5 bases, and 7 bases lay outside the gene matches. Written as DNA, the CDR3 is TGTGCCAGCAGTCATGGGACAGGGAGAGACAATGAGCAGTTCTTC. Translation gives CASSHGTGRDNEQFF.

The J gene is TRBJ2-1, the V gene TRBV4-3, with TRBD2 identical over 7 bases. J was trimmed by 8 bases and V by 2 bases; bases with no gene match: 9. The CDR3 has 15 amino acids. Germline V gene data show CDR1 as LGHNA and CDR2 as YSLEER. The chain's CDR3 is CASSQWGGGVDEQFF. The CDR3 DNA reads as TGCGCCAGCAGCCAATGGGGGGGAGGGGTTGATGAGCAGTTCTTC.

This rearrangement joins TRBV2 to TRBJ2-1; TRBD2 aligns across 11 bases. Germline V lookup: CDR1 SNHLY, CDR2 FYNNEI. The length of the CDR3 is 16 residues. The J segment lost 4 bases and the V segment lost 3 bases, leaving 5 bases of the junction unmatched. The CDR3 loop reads CASSDPGLADYNEQFF. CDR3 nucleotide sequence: TGTGCCAGCAGTGATCCGGGACTAGCGGATTACAATGAGCAGTTCTTC.

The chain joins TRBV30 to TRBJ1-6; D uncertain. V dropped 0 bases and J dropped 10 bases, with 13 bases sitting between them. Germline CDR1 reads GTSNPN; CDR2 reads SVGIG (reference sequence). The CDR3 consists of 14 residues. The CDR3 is CAWSVGGSYSPLHF. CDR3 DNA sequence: TGTGCCTGGAGTGTAGGCGGGTCATACTCACCCCTCCACTTT.